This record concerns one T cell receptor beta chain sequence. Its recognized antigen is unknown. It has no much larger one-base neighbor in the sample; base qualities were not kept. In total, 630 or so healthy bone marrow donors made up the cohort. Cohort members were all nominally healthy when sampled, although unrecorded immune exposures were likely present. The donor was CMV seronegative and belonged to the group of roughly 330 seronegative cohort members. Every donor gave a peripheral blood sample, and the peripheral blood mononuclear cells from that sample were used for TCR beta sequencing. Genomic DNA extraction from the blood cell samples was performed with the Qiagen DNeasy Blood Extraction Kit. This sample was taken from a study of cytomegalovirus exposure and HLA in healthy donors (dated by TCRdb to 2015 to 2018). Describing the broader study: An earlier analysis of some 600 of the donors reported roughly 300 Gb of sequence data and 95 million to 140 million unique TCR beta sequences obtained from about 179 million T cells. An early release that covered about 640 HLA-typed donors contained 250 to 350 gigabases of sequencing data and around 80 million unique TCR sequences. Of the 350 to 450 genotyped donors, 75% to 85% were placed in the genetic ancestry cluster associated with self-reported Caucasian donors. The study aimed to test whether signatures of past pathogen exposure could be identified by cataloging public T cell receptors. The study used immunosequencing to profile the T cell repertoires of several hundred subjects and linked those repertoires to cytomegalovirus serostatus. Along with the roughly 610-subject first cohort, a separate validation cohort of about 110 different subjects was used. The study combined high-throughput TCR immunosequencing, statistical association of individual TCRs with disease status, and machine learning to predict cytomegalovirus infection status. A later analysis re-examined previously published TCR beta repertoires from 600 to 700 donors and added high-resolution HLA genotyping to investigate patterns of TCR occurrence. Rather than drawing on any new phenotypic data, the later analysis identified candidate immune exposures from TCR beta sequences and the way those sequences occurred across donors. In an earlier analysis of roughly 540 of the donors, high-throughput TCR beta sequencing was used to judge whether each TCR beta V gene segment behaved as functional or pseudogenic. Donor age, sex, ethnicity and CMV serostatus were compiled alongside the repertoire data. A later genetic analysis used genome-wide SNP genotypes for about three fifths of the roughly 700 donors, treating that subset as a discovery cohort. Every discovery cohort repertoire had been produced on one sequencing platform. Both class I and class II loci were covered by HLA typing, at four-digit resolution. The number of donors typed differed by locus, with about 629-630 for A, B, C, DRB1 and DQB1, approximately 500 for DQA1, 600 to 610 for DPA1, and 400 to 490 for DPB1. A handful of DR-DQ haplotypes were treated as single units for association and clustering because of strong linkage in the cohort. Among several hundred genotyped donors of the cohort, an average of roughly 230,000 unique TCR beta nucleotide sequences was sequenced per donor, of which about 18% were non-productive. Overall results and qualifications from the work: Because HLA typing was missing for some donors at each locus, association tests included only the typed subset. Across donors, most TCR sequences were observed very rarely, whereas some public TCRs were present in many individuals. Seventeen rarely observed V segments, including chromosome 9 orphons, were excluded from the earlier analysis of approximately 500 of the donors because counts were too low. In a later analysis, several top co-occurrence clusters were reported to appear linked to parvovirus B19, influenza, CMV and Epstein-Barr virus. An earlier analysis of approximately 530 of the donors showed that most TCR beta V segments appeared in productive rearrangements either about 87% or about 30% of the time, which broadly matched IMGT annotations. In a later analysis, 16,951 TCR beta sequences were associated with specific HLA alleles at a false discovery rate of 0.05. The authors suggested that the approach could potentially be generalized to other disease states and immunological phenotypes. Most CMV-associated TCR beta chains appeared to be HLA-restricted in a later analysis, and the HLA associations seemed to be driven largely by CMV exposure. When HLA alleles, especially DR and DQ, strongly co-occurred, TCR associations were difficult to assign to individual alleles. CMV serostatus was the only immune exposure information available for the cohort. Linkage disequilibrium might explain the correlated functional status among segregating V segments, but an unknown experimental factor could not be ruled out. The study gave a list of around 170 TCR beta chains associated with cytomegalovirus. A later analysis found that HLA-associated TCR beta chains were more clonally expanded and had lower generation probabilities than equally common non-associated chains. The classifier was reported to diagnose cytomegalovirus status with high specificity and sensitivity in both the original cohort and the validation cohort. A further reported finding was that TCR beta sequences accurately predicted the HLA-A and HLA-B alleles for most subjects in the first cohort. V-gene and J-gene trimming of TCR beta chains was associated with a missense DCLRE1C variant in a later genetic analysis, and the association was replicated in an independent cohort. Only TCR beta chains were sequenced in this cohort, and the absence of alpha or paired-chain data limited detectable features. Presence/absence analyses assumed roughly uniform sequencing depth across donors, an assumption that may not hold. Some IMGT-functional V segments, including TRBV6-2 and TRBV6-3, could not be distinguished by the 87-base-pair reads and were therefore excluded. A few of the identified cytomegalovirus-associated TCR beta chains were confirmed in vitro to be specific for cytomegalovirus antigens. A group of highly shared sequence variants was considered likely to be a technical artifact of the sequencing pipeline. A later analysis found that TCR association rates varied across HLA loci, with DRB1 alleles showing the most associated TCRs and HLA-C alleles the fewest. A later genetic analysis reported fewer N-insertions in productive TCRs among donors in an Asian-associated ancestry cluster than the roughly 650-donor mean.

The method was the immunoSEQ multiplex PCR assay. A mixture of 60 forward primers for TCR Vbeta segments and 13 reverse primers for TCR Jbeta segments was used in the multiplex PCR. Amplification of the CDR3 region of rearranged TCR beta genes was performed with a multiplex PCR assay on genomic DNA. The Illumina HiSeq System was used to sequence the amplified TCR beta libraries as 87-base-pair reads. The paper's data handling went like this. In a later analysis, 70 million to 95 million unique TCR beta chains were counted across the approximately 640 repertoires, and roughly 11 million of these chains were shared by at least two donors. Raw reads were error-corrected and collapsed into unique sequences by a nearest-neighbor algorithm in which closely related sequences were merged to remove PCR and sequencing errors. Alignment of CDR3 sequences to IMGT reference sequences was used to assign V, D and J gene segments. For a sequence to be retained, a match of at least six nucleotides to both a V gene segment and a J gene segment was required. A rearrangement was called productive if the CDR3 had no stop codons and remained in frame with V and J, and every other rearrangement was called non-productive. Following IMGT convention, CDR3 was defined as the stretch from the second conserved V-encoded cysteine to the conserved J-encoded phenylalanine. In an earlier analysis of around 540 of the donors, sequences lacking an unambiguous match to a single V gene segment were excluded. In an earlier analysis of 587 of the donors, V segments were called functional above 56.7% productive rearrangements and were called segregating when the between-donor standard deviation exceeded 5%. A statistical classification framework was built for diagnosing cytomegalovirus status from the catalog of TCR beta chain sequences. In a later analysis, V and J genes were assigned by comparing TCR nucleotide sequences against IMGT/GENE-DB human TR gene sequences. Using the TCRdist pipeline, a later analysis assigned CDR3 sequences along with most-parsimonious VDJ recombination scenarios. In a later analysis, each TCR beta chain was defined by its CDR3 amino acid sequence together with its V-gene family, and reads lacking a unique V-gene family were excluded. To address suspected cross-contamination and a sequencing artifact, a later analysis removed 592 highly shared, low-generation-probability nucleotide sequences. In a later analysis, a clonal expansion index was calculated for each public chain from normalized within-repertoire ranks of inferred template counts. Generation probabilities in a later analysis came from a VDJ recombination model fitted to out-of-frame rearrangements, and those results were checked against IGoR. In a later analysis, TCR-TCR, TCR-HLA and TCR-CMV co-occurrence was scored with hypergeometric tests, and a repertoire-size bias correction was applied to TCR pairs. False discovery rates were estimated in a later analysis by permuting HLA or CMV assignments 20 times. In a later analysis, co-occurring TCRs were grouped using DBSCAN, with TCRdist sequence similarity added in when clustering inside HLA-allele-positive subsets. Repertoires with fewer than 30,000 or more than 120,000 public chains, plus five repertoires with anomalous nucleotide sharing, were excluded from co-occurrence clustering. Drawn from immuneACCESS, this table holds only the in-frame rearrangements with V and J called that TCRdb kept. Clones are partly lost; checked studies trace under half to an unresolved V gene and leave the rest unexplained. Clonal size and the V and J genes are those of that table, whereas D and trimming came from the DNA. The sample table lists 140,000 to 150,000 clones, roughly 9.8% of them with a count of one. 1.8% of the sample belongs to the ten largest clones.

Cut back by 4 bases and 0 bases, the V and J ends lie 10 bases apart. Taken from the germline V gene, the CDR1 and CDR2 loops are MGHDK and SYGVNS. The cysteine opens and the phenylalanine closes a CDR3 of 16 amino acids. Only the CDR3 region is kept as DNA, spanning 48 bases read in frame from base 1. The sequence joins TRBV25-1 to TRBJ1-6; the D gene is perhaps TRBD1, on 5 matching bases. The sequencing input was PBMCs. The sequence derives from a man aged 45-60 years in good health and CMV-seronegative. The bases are TGTGCCAGCAGTGGGGGGGGGAGCTCCTATAATTCACCCCTCCACTTT. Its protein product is CASSGGGSSYNSPLHF.